Listed below are T cell receptor beta chains from one sample, sequenced in a study of T cells after yellow fever vaccination. TCRdb re-called the 5' RACE reads with MiXCR, one entry per CDR3 protein. This sample has 150,000 to 200,000 distinct CDR3 sequences; about a tenth occur once, and the top ten carry roughly a third. The material was CD8+ T cells sorted from PBMCs, obtained 45 days after the yellow fever booster vaccination. All receptors derive from a man aged 18 to 30 who received the YFV17D yellow fever vaccine. Each CDR3 is given with its conserved first and last residue. The order of the fields is D gene, clone size, J gene, V gene, CDR3 protein, CDR3 DNA. D genes are given only for firm matches. The listing skips clone size in some rows; elsewhere it reads once, few, many or a size class.

>-|few|TRBJ2-6|TRBV7-6
CASSRTASGANVLTF
TGTGCCAGCAGCCGAACAGCCTCTGGGGCCAACGTCCTGACTTTC
>-|-|TRBJ1-2|TRBV9
CASSFGHTNYGYTF
TGTGCCAGCAGTTTTGGACACACTAACTATGGCTACACCTTC
>TRBD1|-|TRBJ2-1|TRBV12-3/TRBV12-4
CASSRDSGTGAYNEQFF
TGTGCCAGCAGTCGAGACTCCGGGACAGGGGCCTACAATGAGCAGTTCTTC
>-|-|TRBJ1-1|TRBV19
CASEDRGVEAFF
TGTGCCAGCGAGGACCGGGGGGTTGAAGCTTTCTTT
>TRBD2|-|TRBJ2-1|TRBV11-2
CASSRLAGGTDFYNEQFF
TGTGCCAGCAGCCGACTAGCGGGGGGAACGGATTTCTACAATGAGCAGTTCTTC
>TRBD1|many|TRBJ1-6|TRBV28
CASSLKAGTGSLSLHF
TGTGCCAGCAGTTTAAAAGCCGGGACAGGGTCTCTTTCCCTCCACTTT
>-|few|TRBJ1-1|TRBV7-2
CASSSPVGTEAFF
TGTGCCAGCAGCTCCCCCGTCGGCACTGAAGCTTTCTTT
>-|few|TRBJ1-5|TRBV6-2/TRBV6-3
CASTRGTLSVEPQHF
TGTGCCAGCACCCGAGGGACTTTATCAGTAGAGCCCCAGCATTTT
>-|few|TRBJ1-2|TRBV7-8
CASSPSGGTYGYTF
TGTGCCAGCAGCCCGAGCGGTGGCACCTATGGCTACACCTTC
>TRBD2|few|TRBJ2-2|TRBV10-2
CASSESSPGLPFTGELFF
TGCGCCAGCAGTGAGTCCTCACCGGGACTACCATTCACCGGGGAGCTGTTTTTT
>TRBD1|few|TRBJ1-2|TRBV6-5
CASSYSMTGDVYGYTF
TGTGCCAGCAGTTACTCGATGACAGGGGACGTCTATGGCTACACCTTC
>-|few|TRBJ2-7|TRBV11-2
CASSLGGAARYEQYF
TGTGCCAGCAGCTTAGGCGGCGCAGCACGGTACGAGCAGTACTTC
>-|many|TRBJ2-1|TRBV24-1
CATSDSGTDHNEQFF
TGTGCCACCAGTGATTCCGGGACCGATCACAATGAGCAGTTCTTC
>-|few|TRBJ1-2|TRBV25-1
CASSEQGKDYGYTF
TGTGCCAGCAGTGAACAGGGGAAGGACTATGGCTACACCTTC
>-|-|TRBJ1-2|TRBV6-5
CASSYSLRGDYGYTF
TGTGCCAGCAGTTACTCGCTTAGGGGGGACTATGGCTACACCTTC
>-|-|TRBJ2-2|TRBV10-3
CAISTKPTGELFF
TGTGCCATCAGCACTAAACCAACCGGGGAGCTGTTTTTT
>TRBD2|-|TRBJ2-2|TRBV20-1
CSATSGNTGELFF
TGCAGTGCTACTAGCGGGAACACCGGGGAGCTGTTTTTT
>TRBD1|few|TRBJ1-2|TRBV20-1
CSATAGQMDGYTF
TGCAGTGCAACTGCGGGACAGATGGACGGCTACACCTTC
>TRBD1|-|TRBJ2-5|TRBV4-3
CASSQAGTDIYF
TGCGCCAGCAGCCAAGCCGGGACAGACATATACTTC
>TRBD1|many|TRBJ2-4|TRBV7-8
CASSLAPGTELNIQYF
TGTGCCAGCAGCTTAGCGCCCGGGACAGAGTTAAACATTCAGTACTTC
>TRBD1|few|TRBJ2-2|TRBV27
CASRQGWVGELFF
TGTGCCAGCAGACAGGGGTGGGTCGGGGAGCTGTTTTTT
>-|-|TRBJ2-7|TRBV20-1
CSARGDTPGVVQYF
TGCAGTGCTAGAGGGGACACTCCAGGGGTAGTGCAGTACTTC
>TRBD1|-|TRBJ1-1|TRBV29-1
CSGQGATEAFF
TGCAGCGGACAGGGGGCCACTGAAGCTTTCTTT
>-|few|TRBJ1-1|TRBV10-3
CAITWASTEAFF
TGTGCCATCACATGGGCCAGCACTGAAGCTTTCTTT
>TRBD1|few|TRBJ1-1|TRBV9
CASSPRAGQGFKSTEAFF
TGTGCCAGCAGCCCCCGAGCCGGACAGGGGTTTAAGAGCACTGAAGCTTTCTTT
>-|few|TRBJ2-5|TRBV13
CASSWGSETQYF
TGTGCCAGCAGCTGGGGGTCGGAGACCCAGTACTTC
>TRBD1|few|TRBJ1-3|TRBV5-4
CASSLHSGTGYSGIYRNTIYF
TGTGCCAGCAGCCTGCATTCCGGGACAGGATACTCGGGTATTTACAGAAACACCATATATTTT
>-|-|TRBJ1-2|TRBV19
CASTSLIDAIDRIGYTF
TGTGCCAGTACTTCCCTTATCGACGCGATAGATAGAATTGGCTACACCTTC
>-|few|TRBJ1-6|TRBV25-1
CASSETGSTPNSPLHF
TGTGCCAGCAGTGAAACCGGCTCGACACCGAATTCACCCCTCCACTTT
>-|many|TRBJ2-2|TRBV7-9
CASSSAPGAGELFF
TGTGCCAGCAGCTCCGCCCCCGGTGCCGGGGAGCTGTTTTTT
>-|-|TRBJ1-1|TRBV20-1
CSASRSQGVIPLNTEAFF
TGCAGTGCTAGTCGTTCCCAAGGGGTAATCCCCTTGAACACTGAAGCTTTCTTT
>-|-|TRBJ2-1|TRBV7-8
CASSLPWTRGAYNEQFF
TGTGCCAGCAGCTTACCCTGGACTCGGGGAGCCTACAATGAGCAGTTCTTC
>TRBD2|few|TRBJ2-3|TRBV29-1
CSIAGRWDTQYF
TGCAGCATAGCGGGCCGCTGGGATACGCAGTATTTT
>TRBD2|few|TRBJ2-3|TRBV7-9
CASSLAGLAGRADTQYF
TGTGCCAGCAGCTTAGCAGGGCTAGCGGGGAGGGCAGATACGCAGTATTTT
>-|many|TRBJ2-1|TRBV4-2
CASSQDQAEQFF
TGTGCCAGCAGCCAAGATCAAGCGGAGCAGTTCTTC
>-|few|TRBJ1-1|TRBV6-2/TRBV6-3
CASSYVLNTEAFF
TGTGCCAGCAGTTATGTGTTGAACACTGAAGCTTTCTTT
>-|-|TRBJ1-6|TRBV10-3
CAISEWDDFLNSPLHF
TGTGCCATCAGTGAGTGGGACGACTTCCTTAATTCACCCCTCCACTTT
>-|-|TRBJ2-1|TRBV29-1
CSVEKGSNEQFF
TGCAGCGTTGAGAAGGGTAGCAATGAGCAGTTCTTC
>TRBD2|-|TRBJ2-3|TRBV9
CASSVGTSGTDTQYF
TGTGCCAGCAGCGTCGGGACTAGCGGAACAGATACGCAGTATTTT
>TRBD2|few|TRBJ2-3|TRBV6-2/TRBV6-3
CASSGLAGGPPDTQYF
TGTGCCAGCAGCGGACTAGCGGGGGGGCCCCCAGATACGCAGTATTTT
>TRBD2|few|TRBJ2-3|TRBV5-4
CASSSSGGAPPDTQYF
TGTGCCAGCAGCTCTAGCGGGGGGGCCCCCCCAGATACGCAGTATTTT
>-|many|TRBJ2-7|TRBV7-8
CASSLVSLSSYEQYF
TGTGCCAGCAGCTTAGTGAGCCTGAGCTCCTACGAGCAGTACTTC
>-|few|TRBJ2-3|TRBV28
CASSFRDKSDTQYF
TGTGCCAGCAGTTTCCGGGACAAATCAGATACGCAGTATTTT
>-|few|TRBJ1-2|TRBV4-1
CASSQEGHYYGYTF
TGCGCCAGCAGCCAGGAGGGACACTACTATGGCTACACCTTC
>-|-|TRBJ1-2|TRBV7-9
CASSTSFGYTF
TGTGCCAGCAGCACTAGCTTTGGCTACACCTTC
>TRBD2|few|TRBJ2-3|TRBV7-2
CASSERVAGLTDTQYF
TGTGCCAGCAGCGAAAGGGTAGCGGGGCTCACAGATACGCAGTATTTT
>-|-|TRBJ2-4|TRBV18
CASSPPDSFLQYF
TGTGCCAGCTCACCACCGGACAGTTTTCTTCAGTACTTC
>-|few|TRBJ1-4|TRBV12-3/TRBV12-4
CASRPFGLYEKLFF
TGTGCCAGCAGGCCGTTTGGACTTTATGAAAAACTGTTTTTT
>TRBD1|many|TRBJ2-1|TRBV14
CASSQPRIRTGSSYNEQFF
TGTGCCAGCAGCCAACCTCGGATAAGGACAGGGTCCTCCTACAATGAGCAGTTCTTC
>-|-|TRBJ2-1|TRBV6-4
CASSERGSGNNEQFF
TGTGCCAGCAGTGAAAGGGGCTCGGGGAACAATGAGCAGTTCTTC
>TRBD2|many|TRBJ2-2|TRBV6-4
CASSEDGVAGGPANTGELFF
TGTGCCAGCAGTGAGGATGGTGTAGCGGGGGGACCTGCGAACACCGGGGAGCTGTTTTTT
>-|few|TRBJ2-1|TRBV9
CASSSGTSPAFF
TGTGCCAGCAGCTCCGGGACCAGCCCCGCGTTCTTC
>-|few|TRBJ1-2|TRBV28
CASRRGGYTF
TGTGCCAGCAGACGGGGGGGCTACACCTTC
>TRBD2|-|TRBJ2-7|TRBV9
CASSVSGGGEQYF
TGTGCCAGCAGCGTATCGGGGGGAGGCGAGCAGTACTTC
>TRBD2|few|TRBJ2-1|TRBV4-3
CASSPGTSRYNEQFF
TGCGCCAGCAGCCCTGGGACTAGCAGGTACAATGAGCAGTTCTTC
>-|-|TRBJ2-3|TRBV4-2
CASSQLLVDSSTDTQYF
TGTGCCAGCAGCCAACTTTTGGTAGACTCTTCCACAGATACGCAGTATTTT
>-|-|TRBJ1-4|TRBV6-2/TRBV6-3
CASTTTGARHATNEKLFF
TGTGCCAGCACCACTACTGGTGCTCGACATGCAACTAATGAAAAACTGTTTTTT
>-|few|TRBJ1-5|TRBV9
CASSVEGNNQPQHF
TGTGCCAGCAGCGTAGAGGGGAACAATCAGCCCCAGCATTTT
>TRBD2|many|TRBJ2-7|TRBV9
CASSVGLAGGTYEQYF
TGTGCCAGCAGCGTCGGACTAGCGGGGGGTACCTACGAGCAGTACTTC
>TRBD1|few|TRBJ1-4|TRBV13
CASSFGAGGEKLFF
TGTGCCAGCAGCTTCGGAGCAGGGGGTGAAAAACTGTTTTTT